The 11 T cell receptor beta chains listed next were all sequenced from one sample in a study of shared clonotypes between healthy human individuals. Generated by immunoSEQ multiplex PCR, the TCRdb table keeps only in-frame clones and is missing some. Found here are approximately 710,000 clones, about 90% of them singletons; the top ten hold 30% to 40%. The source material was memory CD8+ T cells from PBMCs. As for subset: CD45RO+ cells pooled with CCR7-negative TemRA cells. The receptors here all came from a man younger than 35 in good health. Some clones in this sample may be carry-over from other donors' samples.

The chain combines TRBV27 with TRBJ2-1, with 10 bases fitting TRBD2. The CDR3 sequence is 15 residues long. Germline CDR1 reads MNHEY; CDR2 reads SMNVEV (reference sequence). Unmatched junction bases numbered 8, after V lost 5 bases and J lost 7 bases. The CDR3 loop is CASSHPPAGGNEQFF. As DNA, the CDR3 is TGTGCCAGCAGTCACCCCCCAGCGGGAGGGAATGAGCAGTTCTTC.

The chain carries TRBV9 and TRBJ2-7; either TRBD1 or TRBD2 may supply D (5 bases each). From germline, CDR1 is SGDLS and CDR2 YYNGEE. This CDR3 spans 13 amino acids. The V and J ends lost 0 bases and 7 bases respectively, with 11 bases between them. This CDR3 reads CASSVEGRGEQYF. In nucleotides, the CDR3 is TGTGCCAGCAGCGTAGAGGGACGAGGAGAGCAGTACTTC.

The V gene is TRBV5-5, the J gene TRBJ2-7; D perhaps matches TRBD1 (5 bases). The germline V gene encodes CDR1 SGHKS and CDR2 YYEKEE (reference sequence). This CDR3 spans 13 amino acids. Trimming shortened V by 7 bases and J by 4 bases, and 15 bases separated the two germline ends. The CDR3 protein is CASAQGIGYEQYF. CDR3 DNA: TGTGCCAGCGCCCAGGGTATAGGGTACGAGCAGTACTTC.

The J gene is TRBJ2-7, the V gene TRBV4-1, with 7 bases lining up with TRBD1. Germline loops: CDR1 MGHRA, CDR2 YSYEKL. The CDR3 is 15 amino acids. V dropped 4 bases and J dropped 6; count of bases not matched to a gene: 12. For the CDR3, the DNA is TGCGCCAGCAGCCCCTATGTGGGACAGCCTTTCGAGCAGTACTTC. As protein: CASSPYVGQPFEQYF.

Regarding this clone: The same CDR3 is also encoded by other DNA sequences in this sample. The chain is built from TRBV29-1 and TRBJ2-1; TRBD1 agrees at 7 bases. The germline gives CDR1 SQVTM, CDR2 ANQGSEA. The CDR3 totals 13 residues. The V segment lost 3 bases and the J segment 4 bases; nucleotides outside the gene matches: 3. This CDR3 is CSVEGTAYNEQFF. In DNA form, the CDR3 reads TGCAGCGTTGAGGGGACAGCATACAATGAGCAGTTCTTC.

The V call is TRBV11-2, the J call TRBJ2-6; no reliable D call. V lost 4 bases and J 2 bases, leaving 0 bases between the germline ends. The CDR3 runs 12 residues. CDR1 and CDR2 (germline): SGHAT, FQNNGV. The CDR3 region has the DNA TGTGCCAGCAGCTCTGGGGCCAACGTCCTGACTTTC. It encodes CASSSGANVLTF.

This chain connects TRBV4-1 to TRBJ1-3, with a possible D match to TRBD1 (6 bases). Germline lookup yields CDR1 MGHRA and CDR2 YSYEKL. This CDR3 contains 18 residues. With 4 bases removed from V and 3 bases from J, the gap between germline ends came to 22 bases. CDR3 DNA sequence: TGCGCCAGCAGCCCCTCCACGACAGGCAGGGTCTTTGGAAACACCATATATTTT. As protein: CASSPSTTGRVFGNTIYF.

The CDR3 sequence is CASSEGRLWGELFF. As DNA, the CDR3 is TGTGCCAGCAGTGAAGGCAGACTTTGGGGGGAGCTGTTTTTT. V is TRBV6-1 and J is TRBJ2-2; D gene ambiguous. This CDR3 has 14 amino acids. The germline V gene has CDR1 MNHNS and CDR2 SASEGT. Trimming took 1 base from V and 8 from J, leaving 11 bases between them.

The V gene is TRBV27, the J gene TRBJ2-5; 7 nucleotides line up with TRBD1. The CDR3 covers 15 residues. Germline CDR1 reads MNHEY; CDR2 reads SMNVEV (reference sequence). The trim removed 6 bases at V and 7 bases at J, leaving 14 bases unmatched. The CDR3 DNA follows: TGTGCCAGCAGGATTCGACAGGGCTTCCTCGGGACCCAGTACTTC. Protein sequence: CASRIRQGFLGTQYF.

This chain uses TRBV6-5 with TRBJ1-1; D might be TRBD1 (6 bases). The CDR3 runs to 13 residues. The V gene's germline CDR1 is MNHEY and CDR2 SVGAGI. V was trimmed by 6 bases and J by 6 bases, leaving 14 bases between them. The CDR3 DNA is TGTGCCAGCAGCCCAAGGGGGGGGGCTGAAGCTTTCTTT. Residues: CASSPRGGAEAFF.

The rearrangement joins TRBV18 to TRBJ1-2, with a weak D call TRBD1 (5 bases). This CDR3 comprises 13 residues. From germline, CDR1 is KGHSH and CDR2 LQKENI. Trimming cost V 4 bases and J 6 bases, with 12 bases left between them. CDR3 sequence: CASSQAGGDGYTF. The CDR3 DNA reads TGTGCCAGCTCACAGGCCGGGGGGGATGGCTACACCTTC.